Sequencing of this T cell receptor beta chain was carried out in a study of yellow fever vaccine responses in identical twins. Study-level results: In identical twins, vaccine T cell responses appeared partly shared and partly individual.

In germline, CDR1 is WNHNN, CDR2 SYGVQD (reference sequence). This CDR3 region has 17 residues. Trimming at V came to 1 base and at J to 6 bases, leaving 10 bases not matched to a gene. TCRdb reprocessed the RT-PCR reads with MiXCR, giving one entry per CDR3 protein. The sample has fewer than 11,000 distinct CDR3 sequences, 70% to 90% seen once. This clonotype was counted a few times. Its antigen remains unknown. The chain has TRBV10-1 and TRBJ2-3; 10 nucleotides agree with TRBD1. This receptor was identified in a woman aged 18 to 35 who received the yellow fever vaccine. The sequencing used T cells from blood (PBMCs), unsorted or a sorted subset (not recorded which), collected before or after yellow fever vaccination (not recorded which). In DNA form, the CDR3 reads TGCGCCAGCAGTGAGTGGGGACAGGGGAGAGGGTCGGATACGCAGTATTTT. As protein: CASSEWGQGRGSDTQYF.